These T cell receptor beta chains were read from a single sample in a study of blood T cells in healthy people across ages. Each CDR3 protein gets one entry after TCRdb re-called the 5' RACE reads with MiXCR. The repertoire has about 1,400,000 distinct CDR3 sequences, 42% of them found once; the top ten carry 7.9%. The sample comprised blood. The source is a woman under 30 in good health. Both conserved end residues are part of each CDR3. D genes are given only for firm matches. Not every row has a clone size; where given, it reads once, few, many or a size class.

V gene,clone size,D gene,J gene,CDR3 protein,CDR3 DNA
TRBV4-1,-,-,TRBJ2-7,CASSKLGISYNEQYF,TGCGCCAGCAGCAAGCTCGGAATCTCCTACAATGAGCAGTACTTC
TRBV12-3/TRBV12-4,-,TRBD1,TRBJ2-1,CASSLEDRGNEQFF,TGTGCCAGCAGTTTAGAAGACAGGGGTAATGAGCAGTTCTTC
TRBV10-3,-,-,TRBJ2-1,CAISETGSTYNEQFF,TGTGCCATCAGTGAAACGGGGAGCACCTACAATGAGCAGTTCTTC
TRBV28,-,-,TRBJ2-7,CASYRGQNRYEQYF,TGTGCCAGCTACCGCGGACAGAATCGCTACGAGCAGTACTTC
TRBV27,-,TRBD2,TRBJ2-1,CASNPLLAGVRVEQFF,TGTGCCAGCAATCCTCTGTTAGCGGGAGTACGGGTTGAGCAGTTCTTC
TRBV28,-,-,TRBJ1-6,CASSLGGRDSPLHF,TGTGCCAGCAGTTTAGGGGGGCGGGATTCACCCCTCCACTTT
TRBV6-1,-,-,TRBJ2-7,CASRKGGAGSYEQYF,TGTGCCAGCAGAAAAGGGGGCGCGGGATCCTACGAGCAGTACTTC
TRBV27,-,TRBD1,TRBJ1-5,CASSPDRGSKIGPQHF,TGTGCCAGCAGCCCCGACAGGGGGTCTAAGATTGGGCCCCAGCATTTT
TRBV27,few,-,TRBJ2-1,CASSFWSGSSYNEQFF,TGTGCCAGCAGTTTCTGGTCAGGGAGCTCCTACAATGAGCAGTTCTTC
TRBV6-2/TRBV6-3,-,TRBD1,TRBJ1-1,CASSSITGVGNTEAFF,TGTGCCAGCAGTTCCATAACAGGGGTTGGGAACACTGAAGCTTTCTTT
TRBV6-6,-,-,TRBJ1-6,CASSPGARGNSPLHF,TGTGCCAGCAGTCCGGGCGCCAGGGGTAATTCACCCCTCCACTTT
TRBV6-5,-,TRBD1,TRBJ2-7,CASRLSGTGEQYF,TGTGCCAGCAGGCTCTCCGGGACAGGGGAGCAGTACTTC
TRBV30,-,-,TRBJ2-7,CAWSAPGRFSSYEQYF,TGTGCCTGGAGTGCCCCTGGGCGTTTCAGCTCCTACGAGCAGTACTTC
TRBV21-1,few,-,TRBJ2-7,CASSKELAAYEQYF,TGTGCCAGCAGCAAAGAACTAGCGGCCTACGAGCAGTACTTC
TRBV7-9,-,-,TRBJ2-7,CASSFGGANEQYF,TGTGCCAGCAGCTTTGGGGGGGCGAACGAGCAGTACTTC
TRBV6-2/TRBV6-3,-,-,TRBJ2-2,CASSYPGAADLNTGELFF,TGTGCCAGCAGTTACCCCGGCGCCGCAGATTTAAACACCGGGGAGCTGTTTTTT
TRBV21-1,few,-,TRBJ2-2,CASSPGGGTIGELFF,TGTGCCAGCAGCCCGGGGGGGGGAACAATCGGGGAGCTGTTTTTT
TRBV5-8,-,-,TRBJ2-5,CASSPSDGTQYF,TGTGCCAGCAGCCCGAGCGATGGGACCCAGTACTTC
TRBV12-3/TRBV12-4,-,-,TRBJ2-7,CASSRQASYNEQYF,TGTGCCAGCAGTCGACAGGCGAGCTACAATGAGCAGTACTTC
TRBV14,-,TRBD2,TRBJ2-3,CASSQTERGSSTDTQYF,TGTGCCAGCAGCCAGACCGAGCGGGGGTCTAGCACAGATACGCAGTATTTT
TRBV6-1,few,TRBD1,TRBJ1-5,CASSVSGQGGYQPQHF,TGTGCCAGCAGTGTTTCGGGACAGGGAGGTTATCAGCCCCAGCATTTT
TRBV20-1,few,-,TRBJ1-2,CSAEEGPNYGYTF,TGCAGTGCCGAGGAAGGGCCGAACTATGGCTACACCTTC
TRBV4-1,-,-,TRBJ2-7,CASSQDSGFNEQYF,TGCGCCAGCAGCCAAGATTCGGGGTTCAATGAGCAGTACTTC